This is a list of T cell receptor beta chains from one sample in a study of T-cell reconstitution after alpha-beta-depleted transplantation in children. MiXCR was run by TCRdb on the PCR reads, yielding one entry per CDR3 protein. The sample has about 250,000 distinct CDR3 sequences; under 30% are singletons. The specimen comprised PBMCs, mostly from graft donor cells, sampled 360 days after TCRalphabeta/CD19-depleted stem cell transplant. The receptor source for this set is a female patient aged 2 to 10 who had a stem cell transplant for congenital amegakaryocytic thrombocytopenia, so the T cells may come from the graft donor. Both conserved end residues are part of each CDR3. The order of the fields is V gene, J gene, CDR3 protein.

TRBV28	TRBJ2-1	CASSEQGGAYNEQFF
TRBV6-2/TRBV6-3	TRBJ2-3	CASSYSMTSGTGDTQYF
TRBV29-1	TRBJ1-2	CSVVIQGDGYTF
TRBV20-1	TRBJ1-6	CSARDHGTVSSYNSPLHF
TRBV5-1	TRBJ2-1	CASRQVAAYNEQFF
TRBV7-2	TRBJ2-5	CASTTGLPQETQYF
TRBV12-3/TRBV12-4	TRBJ2-5	CASSWAVFQETQYF
TRBV9	TRBJ2-5	CASPEPGIEQETQYF
TRBV5-1	TRBJ2-3	CASSLTGVRPTDTQYF
TRBV19	TRBJ1-1	CASSASPGNQAFF
TRBV12-3/TRBV12-4	TRBJ1-1	CASSLSGATEAFF
TRBV4-3	TRBJ2-1	CASSHLWSTVEGSSYNEQFF
TRBV20-1	TRBJ2-3	CSARVSGTGEMVSPTDTQYF
TRBV29-1	TRBJ2-1	CSVDARGSGSLNEQFF
TRBV20-1	TRBJ2-5	CSARPAASGSVETQYF
TRBV20-1	TRBJ2-3	CSARVLDTSTDTQYF
TRBV20-1	TRBJ2-5	CSAAQLLETQYF
TRBV7-9	TRBJ2-5	CASSLVGAGGYQETQYF
TRBV6-5	TRBJ2-7	CASRRRQLGEQYF
TRBV4-2	TRBJ2-5	CASSQGGNQETQYF
TRBV29-1	TRBJ2-1	CSVVRTGVHEQFF
TRBV5-1	TRBJ2-2	CASSLTNPKGAGELFF
TRBV2	TRBJ2-7	CASSRTFSYEQYF
TRBV7-2	TRBJ2-7	CASSFRTSGRKGYEQYF
TRBV28	TRBJ2-2	CASSSSGIGTGELFF
TRBV27	TRBJ1-1	CASSSVGVGEAFF
TRBV28	TRBJ2-7	CASSFSPKYEQYF
TRBV27	TRBJ2-7	CASSRDRVFSEQYF
TRBV6-1	TRBJ2-7	CASRAGRSYEQYF
TRBV6-1	TRBJ1-1	CASSEGQGTNTEAFF
TRBV4-1	TRBJ1-5	CVSSQVSGPWPQHF
TRBV5-6	TRBJ1-1	CASSLIRTYTEAFF
TRBV10-1	TRBJ2-7	CASMGGGISYEQYF
TRBV28	TRBJ2-1	CASSPAPAEQFF
TRBV6-2/TRBV6-3	TRBJ2-7	CASSYSGKSYEQYF
TRBV15	TRBJ2-7	CATSRGRGPYEQYF
TRBV4-1	TRBJ1-5	CASSRLPGDNQPQHF
TRBV12-3/TRBV12-4	TRBJ2-1	CASTTGGRLYEQFF
TRBV12-3/TRBV12-4	TRBJ2-5	CASSLFPRGREETQYF
TRBV20-1	TRBJ2-1	CSARSLAGVSSYNEQFF
TRBV4-1	TRBJ2-3	CASSQEGLAGPYTDTQYF
TRBV20-1	TRBJ2-7	CSARGSGGLYEQYF
TRBV5-1	TRBJ1-1	CASSLEGIQNTEAFF
TRBV4-1	TRBJ1-1	CASSHVQGNTEAFF
TRBV20-1	TRBJ2-1	CSARAYPTSGMESSSYNEQFF
TRBV6-1	TRBJ1-2	CASRPATGAGGYTF
TRBV7-6	TRBJ2-1	CASSLAAHGSYNEQFF
TRBV12-3/TRBV12-4	TRBJ2-7	CASSLAAGASYEQYF